The sequence of this T cell receptor (beta chain) was determined in a study of OX40 agonist ivuxolimab in advanced cancers. This table comes from immunoSEQ multiplex PCR, and its TCRdb copy is limited to in-frame clones, with some not included. The data contain about 58,000 clones, about 91% of them singletons. This CDR3 has 14 amino acids. Deletions cut 3 bases from V and 0 bases from J, with 9 bases between. The germline V gene has CDR1 MNHEY and CDR2 SMNVEV (reference sequence). Sample: CD4+ or CD8+ T cells sorted from blood, taken in a trial of the OX40 agonist ivuxolimab. The TCR sequence derives from an adult with an advanced solid tumor such as melanoma, head and neck, liver or kidney cancer. V gene TRBV27 combines with J gene TRBJ2-7, with a tentative D call TRBD2 (5 bases). The CDR3 protein is CASSFIGSSYEQYF. The CDR3 DNA reads TGTGCCAGCAGTTTCATTGGGAGCTCCTACGAGCAGTACTTC.